These T cell receptor beta chains were read from a single sample in a study of T cells in Graves' hyperthyroidism and ophthalmopathy. TCRdb called the multiplex PCR reads again in MiXCR, with one record for every CDR3 protein. The repertoire holds around 290,000 distinct CDR3 sequences, over 15% seen once, with over 50% in the top ten. The sequenced material came from blood. The receptor set was obtained from a woman aged 55-70 years with Graves' ophthalmopathy. CDR3s include the opening cysteine and the closing phenylalanine or tryptophan. A D gene is named only where the DNA matches it firmly. A row's size may be missing; if present it is once, few, many or a size class.

d_call,v_call,clone_size,j_call,cdr3_aa,cdr3_nt
TRBD2,TRBV7-3,many,TRBJ2-3,CASSLRGGRAPDTQYF,TGTGCCAGCAGCTTAAGAGGTGGGAGGGCCCCAGATACGCAGTATTTT
TRBD1,TRBV9,NA,TRBJ2-1,CASSTRQGSSYNEQFF,TGTGCCAGCAGCACGCGACAGGGAAGCTCCTACAATGAGCAGTTCTTC
TRBD1,TRBV9,NA,TRBJ1-1,CASTTTGGVTEAFF,TGTGCCAGCACCACAACAGGGGGTGTCACTGAAGCTTTCTTT
TRBD2,TRBV5-1,many,TRBJ2-2,CASTLEERGANTGELFF,TGCGCCAGCACTCTGGAGGAGCGGGGGGCGAACACCGGGGAGCTGTTTTTT
NA,TRBV24-1,few,TRBJ2-7,CATSDTRDTTLKPYEQYF,TGTGCCACCAGTGATACCCGGGACACGACTCTCAAACCCTACGAGCAGTACTTC
TRBD1,TRBV18,many,TRBJ1-5,CASSEIQGERHF,TGTGCCAGCTCGGAAATACAGGGGGAACGGCATTTT
NA,TRBV25-1,NA,TRBJ1-4,CASSPFQTQDEKLFF,TGTGCCAGCAGCCCCTTTCAGACACAAGATGAAAAACTGTTTTTT
TRBD2,TRBV5-1,many,TRBJ2-1,CASSSLAGGLNEQFF,TGCGCCAGCAGCTCATTAGCGGGGGGGCTTAATGAGCAGTTCTTC
TRBD1,TRBV27,many,TRBJ1-5,CASSLRQDRGRQPQHF,TGTGCCAGCAGTTTAAGGCAGGACAGGGGCAGGCAGCCCCAGCATTTT
NA,TRBV15,NA,TRBJ2-3,CATSSGAGSTDTQYF,TGTGCCACCAGCAGTGGGGCCGGGAGCACAGATACGCAGTATTTT
TRBD1,TRBV2,many,TRBJ1-5,CASQQGADQPQHF,TGTGCCAGTCAACAGGGGGCCGATCAGCCCCAGCATTTT
NA,TRBV5-1,NA,TRBJ1-2,CASSNSVGALGYTF,TGCGCCAGCAGCAATAGCGTAGGGGCGCTTGGCTACACCTTC
NA,TRBV9,many,TRBJ2-7,CASSVAVGHEQYF,TGTGCCAGCAGCGTAGCGGTCGGGCACGAGCAGTACTTC
NA,TRBV11-2,NA,TRBJ2-2,CASSGYPANTGELFF,TGTGCCAGCAGTGGATACCCAGCGAACACCGGGGAGCTGTTTTTT
TRBD1,TRBV4-2,NA,TRBJ1-3,CASSQETGTSGNTIYF,TGTGCCAGCAGCCAGGAGACAGGGACCTCTGGAAACACCATATATTTT
NA,TRBV28,many,TRBJ1-1,CASSHRPNPEAFF,TGTGCCAGCAGTCACCGGCCCAATCCTGAAGCTTTCTTT
NA,TRBV7-2,many,TRBJ1-5,CASSPQGLTQPQHF,TGTGCCAGCAGCCCACAGGGATTGACTCAGCCCCAGCATTTT
TRBD1,TRBV28,NA,TRBJ2-2,CASRRQGNTGELFF,TGTGCCAGCAGAAGACAGGGGAACACCGGGGAGCTGTTTTTT
NA,TRBV29-1,few,TRBJ2-5,CSCQGNQETQYF,TGCAGCTGTCAGGGAAACCAAGAGACCCAGTACTTC
NA,TRBV24-1,many,TRBJ1-5,CATSDSPNQPQHF,TGTGCCACCAGTGACTCTCCTAATCAGCCCCAGCATTTT
TRBD1,TRBV6-1,NA,TRBJ1-5,CASSRTLTGAGQPQHF,TGTGCCAGCAGTCGAACACTGACAGGGGCGGGGCAGCCCCAGCATTTT
NA,TRBV28,many,TRBJ2-5,CASSSQGPLQETQYF,TGTGCCAGCAGCTCCCAGGGACCCCTCCAAGAGACCCAGTACTTC
NA,TRBV5-5,NA,TRBJ2-1,CASSLGFRGPVYNEQFF,TGTGCCAGCAGCTTAGGGTTTCGGGGGCCCGTCTACAATGAGCAGTTCTTC
TRBD1,TRBV27,many,TRBJ2-7,CASRSGQGYEQYF,TGTGCCAGCAGATCCGGACAGGGGTACGAGCAGTACTTC
TRBD2,TRBV19,NA,TRBJ2-2,CATTTAGVDALYTGELFF,TGTGCCACCACTACCGCGGGGGTGGACGCTCTCTACACCGGGGAGCTGTTTTTT
NA,TRBV19,few,TRBJ2-1,CASSRGAASYNEQFF,TGTGCCAGTAGCCGTGGGGCGGCCTCCTACAATGAGCAGTTCTTC
NA,TRBV5-6,NA,TRBJ2-3,CASSSTRPDTQYF,TGTGCCAGCAGCTCGACTAGGCCAGATACGCAGTATTTT
NA,TRBV7-3,many,TRBJ1-1,CASSLNSQPNTEAFF,TGTGCCAGCAGCTTAAACAGTCAGCCAAACACTGAAGCTTTCTTT
NA,TRBV7-8,many,TRBJ1-1,CASSQGRMNTEAFF,TGTGCCAGCAGCCAGGGACGGATGAACACTGAAGCTTTCTTT
NA,TRBV12-5,many,TRBJ2-1,CASGPEGNEQFF,TGTGCTAGTGGTCCTGAAGGGAATGAGCAGTTCTTC
NA,TRBV3-1,NA,TRBJ1-2,CASSLTGRNYGYTF,TGTGCCAGCAGCCTCACCGGGAGAAACTATGGCTACACCTTC
NA,TRBV3-1,NA,TRBJ1-5,CASGPINSNQPQHF,TGTGCCAGCGGTCCCATAAACAGCAATCAGCCCCAGCATTTT
NA,TRBV6-1,NA,TRBJ2-7,CASSRAPGPLSSYEQYF,TGTGCCAGCAGCCGAGCCCCGGGACCGCTGAGCTCCTACGAGCAGTACTTC
TRBD1,TRBV6-1,many,TRBJ2-7,CASRMNTGDEQYF,TGTGCCAGCAGGATGAATACAGGGGACGAGCAGTACTTC
NA,TRBV20-1,few,TRBJ1-2,CSAEDLGGGRGYTF,TGCAGTGCTGAGGATCTCGGGGGGGGGCGCGGCTACACCTTC
TRBD1,TRBV18,many,TRBJ1-5,CASSRGTVYSNQPQHF,TGTGCCAGCTCACGAGGGACAGTTTATAGCAATCAGCCCCAGCATTTT
NA,TRBV11-2,many,TRBJ2-7,CASSLRPSDYEQYF,TGTGCCAGCAGCTTACGACCTAGCGACTACGAGCAGTACTTC
NA,TRBV15,few,TRBJ2-2,CATSRDPLLNTGELFF,TGTGCCACCAGCAGAGATCCGCTCCTGAACACCGGGGAGCTGTTTTTT
NA,TRBV4-3,many,TRBJ2-7,CASSQMGTGSSYEQYF,TGCGCCAGCAGCCAGATGGGAACAGGAAGCTCCTACGAGCAGTACTTC
TRBD2,TRBV2,many,TRBJ2-7,CASSDPGLAGHYEQYF,TGTGCCAGCAGTGATCCGGGACTAGCGGGACACTACGAGCAGTACTTC
TRBD1,TRBV24-1,once,TRBJ2-1,CATSDTVGGQGGYNEQFF,TGTGCCACCAGTGATACGGTAGGGGGACAGGGGGGCTACAATGAGCAGTTCTTC
NA,TRBV5-1,few,TRBJ2-7,CASSPLQGTRAEQYF,TGCGCCAGCAGCCCCCTCCAGGGGACGCGTGCCGAGCAGTACTTC
NA,TRBV6-1,NA,TRBJ2-3,CASRDGGRGWSDTQYF,TGTGCCAGCAGGGACGGAGGCCGGGGGTGGTCAGATACGCAGTATTTT
NA,TRBV15,many,TRBJ2-7,CATSRGGGPGSEQYF,TGTGCCACCAGCAGAGGAGGGGGGCCGGGTAGCGAGCAGTACTTC
TRBD2,TRBV5-1,few,TRBJ2-7,CASTHSSGGSSYEQYF,TGCGCCAGCACTCACTCGAGCGGGGGGAGCTCCTACGAGCAGTACTTC
NA,TRBV5-1,many,TRBJ1-1,CASSSDGFYTEAFF,TGCGCCAGCAGCTCGGATGGGTTTTACACTGAAGCTTTCTTT
TRBD1,TRBV4-2,many,TRBJ2-7,CASSQGQGSSYEQYF,TGTGCCAGCAGCCAAGGACAGGGGTCCTCCTACGAGCAGTACTTC
TRBD1,TRBV6-2/TRBV6-3,many,TRBJ2-5,CASSYPNRGYLQTQYF,TGTGCCAGCAGTTACCCTAACAGGGGATACCTACAGACCCAGTACTTC
TRBD2,TRBV7-3,NA,TRBJ2-7,CASSPTSGSTEQYF,TGTGCCAGCAGCCCGACTAGCGGGAGTACCGAGCAGTACTTC
NA,TRBV28,NA,TRBJ2-5,CASSLARKETQYF,TGTGCCAGCAGTTTAGCTAGGAAAGAGACCCAGTACTTC
TRBD1,TRBV5-1,many,TRBJ2-5,CASSALTGNQETQYF,TGCGCCAGCAGCGCCCTGACAGGGAATCAAGAGACCCAGTACTTC
NA,TRBV10-3,many,TRBJ1-4,CAISTDRNEKLFF,TGTGCCATCAGCACGGACAGAAATGAAAAACTGTTTTTT
TRBD2,TRBV5-1,NA,TRBJ2-1,CASSYNSGTSGVNEQFF,TGCGCCAGCAGCTACAACTCCGGGACTAGCGGGGTGAATGAGCAGTTCTTC